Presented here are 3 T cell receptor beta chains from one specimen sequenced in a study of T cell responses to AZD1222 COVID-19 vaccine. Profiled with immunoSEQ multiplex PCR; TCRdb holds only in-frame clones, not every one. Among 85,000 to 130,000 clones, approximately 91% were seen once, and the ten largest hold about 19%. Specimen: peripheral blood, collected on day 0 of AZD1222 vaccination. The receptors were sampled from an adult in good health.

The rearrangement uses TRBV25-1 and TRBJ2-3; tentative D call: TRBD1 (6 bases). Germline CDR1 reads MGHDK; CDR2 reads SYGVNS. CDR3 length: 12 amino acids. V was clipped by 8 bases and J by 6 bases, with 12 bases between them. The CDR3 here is CASALGADTQYF. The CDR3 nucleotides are TGTGCCAGCGCTCTGGGGGCGGATACGCAGTATTTT.

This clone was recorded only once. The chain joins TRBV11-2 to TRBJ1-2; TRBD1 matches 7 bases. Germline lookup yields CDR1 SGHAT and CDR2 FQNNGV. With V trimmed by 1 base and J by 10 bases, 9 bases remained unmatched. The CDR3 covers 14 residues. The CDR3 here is CASSLALGGEDYTF. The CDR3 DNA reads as TGTGCCAGCAGCTTAGCATTAGGGGGCGAAGACTACACCTTC.

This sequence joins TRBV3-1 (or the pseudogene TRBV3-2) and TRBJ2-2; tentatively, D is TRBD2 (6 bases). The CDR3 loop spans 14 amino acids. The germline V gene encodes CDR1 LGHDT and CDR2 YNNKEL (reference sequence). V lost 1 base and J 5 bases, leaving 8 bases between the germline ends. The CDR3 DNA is TGTGCCAGCAGCCAAGCGGGGGAGACCGGGGAGCTGTTTTTT. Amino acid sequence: CASSQAGETGELFF.